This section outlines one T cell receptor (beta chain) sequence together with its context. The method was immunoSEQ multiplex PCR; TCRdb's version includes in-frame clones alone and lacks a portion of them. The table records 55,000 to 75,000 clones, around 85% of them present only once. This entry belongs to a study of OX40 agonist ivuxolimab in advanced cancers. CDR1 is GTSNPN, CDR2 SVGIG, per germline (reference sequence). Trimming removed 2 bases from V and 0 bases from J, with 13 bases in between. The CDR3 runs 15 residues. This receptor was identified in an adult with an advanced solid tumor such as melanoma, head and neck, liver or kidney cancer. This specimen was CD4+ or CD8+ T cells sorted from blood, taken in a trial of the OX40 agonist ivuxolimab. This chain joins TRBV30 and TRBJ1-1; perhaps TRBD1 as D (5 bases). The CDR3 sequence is CAWSTQVSMNTEAFF. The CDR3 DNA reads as TGTGCCTGGAGTACACAGGTGTCTATGAACACTGAAGCTTTCTTT. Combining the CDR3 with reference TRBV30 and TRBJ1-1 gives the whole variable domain SQTIHQWPATLVQPVGSPLSLECTVEGTSNPNLYWYRQAAGRGLQLLFYSVGIGQISSEVPQNLSASRPQDRQFILSSKKLLLSDSGFYLCAWSTQVSMNTEAFFGQGTRLTVV.